Listed here are 32 T cell receptor beta chains from one sample, sequenced in a study of T cells in Graves' hyperthyroidism and ophthalmopathy. Researchers amplified the TCR beta CDR3 regions from RNA transcripts. With the HTBI primer set, the TCR CDR3 went through a first round of RT-PCR. Using its own MiXCR run on the multiplex PCR reads, TCRdb lists one record per CDR3 protein. The sample shows approximately 430,000 distinct CDR3 sequences, about a sixth of them seen only once. Material: blood. All receptors derive from a young woman with Graves' hyperthyroidism.

In this sample, this clonotype turned up many times. The chain joins TRBV20-1 to TRBJ2-3, with 10 positions matching TRBD2. Germline assignment: CDR1 DFQATT and CDR2 SNEGSKA (reference sequence). The V gene end was trimmed by 2 bases and the J gene end by 7 bases; junction bases not matched to a gene: 9. This CDR3 comprises 15 residues. Here the CDR3 reads CSARLASGRTNTQYF. The CDR3 nucleotides are TGCAGTGCTAGATTGGCTAGCGGGAGAACAAATACGCAGTATTTT.

J is TRBJ1-6 and V is TRBV9; TRBD1 aligns across 7 bases. Germline V gene data show CDR1 as SGDLS and CDR2 as YYNGEE. This CDR3 is built from 14 residues. The V gene end was trimmed by 0 bases and the J gene end by 10 bases; junction bases not matched to a gene: 4. This CDR3 reads CASSVAGDSSPLHF. For the CDR3, the DNA is TGTGCCAGCAGCGTAGCCGGGGACAGCTCACCCCTCCACTTT.

Ten or more counts support this clonotype. V is TRBV18 and J is TRBJ1-5, with D possibly being TRBD1 (5 bases). Germline V gives CDR1 KGHSH, CDR2 LQKENI. CDR3 length: 12 residues. Trimming stripped 6 bases from V and 7 bases from J, with 10 bases between. The CDR3 loop reads CASSQSGQPQHF. In DNA, the CDR3 is TGTGCCAGCTCCCAATCAGGGCAGCCCCAGCATTTT. Full variable domain (missing parts from reference TRBV18 and TRBJ1-5): NAGVMQNPRHLVRRRGQEARLRCSPMKGHSHVYWYRQLPEEGLKFMVYLQKENIIDESGMPKERFSAEFPKEGPSILRIQQVVRGDSAAYFCASSQSGQPQHFGDGTRLSIL.

This clonotype was recorded at least ten times. The chain uses TRBV12-3 or TRBV12-4 and TRBJ1-1; D may be TRBD1 (5 bases). This CDR3 comprises 14 residues. The germline V and J ends were trimmed by 6 bases and 1 base, with 12 bases remaining between them. The CDR3: CASSPGLSNTEAFF. CDR3 DNA sequence: TGTGCCAGCAGCCCGGGACTGTCGAACACTGAAGCTTTCTTT.

This clonotype was observed at least ten times. The DNA for the CDR3 is TGTGCCATCACCCGACAGGGGGCCACTGAAGCTTTCTTT. Its protein is CAITRQGATEAFF. The rearrangement links TRBV10-3 to TRBJ1-1, with 10 bases fitting TRBD1. V lost 7 bases to trimming and J lost 4 bases; unmatched junction nucleotides: 3. This CDR3 region has 13 residues. Germline CDR1 and CDR2: ENHRY and SYGVKD.

A note on this clonotype: The junction shows a germline mismatch at one end, possibly a read error. This rearrangement joins TRBV20-1 to TRBJ2-6, with 11 bases aligning to TRBD2. Per germline, CDR1 DFQATT and CDR2 SNEGSKA (reference sequence). This CDR3 contains 16 residues. In DNA form, the CDR3 reads TGCAGTGCTAGAATAGCGGGAGGGTCCGGGGCCGACGTCCTGACTTTC. Encoded protein: CSARIAGGSGADVLTF.

This clonotype was recorded a few times. V usage is TRBV29-1 and J usage is TRBJ2-1; TRBD2 matches 8 bases. The CDR3 consists of 14 residues. Germline CDR1 is SQVTM and CDR2 is ANQGSEA. The V segment lost 2 bases and the J segment 8 bases; nucleotides outside the gene matches: 8. This CDR3 reads CSVENEGTSYEQFF. For the CDR3, the DNA is TGCAGCGTTGAAAATGAGGGGACTAGTTATGAGCAGTTCTTC.

This clonotype was seen many times. V gene TRBV3-1 combines with J gene TRBJ2-2; either TRBD1 or TRBD2 may fit D (5 bases each). Trimming left V 4 bases short and J 6 bases short, with 6 bases between. Germline V gives CDR1 LGHDT, CDR2 YNNKEL (reference sequence). CDR3 size: 12 residues. CDR3 amino acids: CASSRDAGELFF. The CDR3 DNA reads TGTGCCAGCAGCCGGGACGCCGGGGAGCTGTTTTTT.

This clonotype was detected ten times or more. The J gene is TRBJ2-3, the V gene TRBV12-3 or TRBV12-4, with TRBD1 identical over 11 bases. This CDR3 contains 16 residues. J lost 0 bases, V lost 4 bases, and 3 bases had no gene match. The CDR3 spells CASSYRTGGSTDTQYF. The CDR3 nucleotides are TGTGCCAGCAGTTACAGGACAGGGGGCAGCACAGATACGCAGTATTTT.

This clonotype was counted many times. The chain uses TRBV10-2 and TRBJ1-1, with D possibly matching TRBD1 (5 bases). Germline CDR1 is WSHSY and CDR2 is SAAADI. Trimming stripped 3 bases from V and 3 bases from J, with 11 bases between. The CDR3 has 14 amino acids. The CDR3 region has the DNA TGCGCCAGCAGTGACCTACAGGTGCACACTGAAGCTTTCTTT. This gives the protein CASSDLQVHTEAFF.

This clonotype was seen repeatedly, ten times or more. V and J are TRBV18 and TRBJ2-5, with D unclear. Between the trimmed V and J ends, which lost 1 base and 3 bases, there was a span of 9 bases. The CDR3 contains 14 residues. In germline, CDR1 is KGHSH, CDR2 LQKENI. The CDR3 sequence is CASSPRTRKETQYF. The DNA for the CDR3 is TGTGCCAGCTCACCACGTACCCGTAAAGAGACCCAGTACTTC.

This clonotype was observed at least ten times. This chain uses TRBV11-2 with TRBJ2-3; D gene ambiguous. V shed 2 bases and J shed 3 bases, with 0 bases lying between them. CDR3 length equals 11 residues. Germline loops: CDR1 SGHAT, CDR2 FQNNGV. CDR3 sequence: CASSLTDTQYF. The CDR3 coding sequence is TGTGCCAGCAGCTTAACAGATACGCAGTATTTT.

This clonotype was seen ten or more times. The rearrangement uses TRBV6-1 and TRBJ2-3, with 7 bases matching TRBD2. This CDR3 has 14 amino acids. Per germline, CDR1 MNHNS and CDR2 SASEGT. J lost 3 bases, V lost 8 bases, and 8 bases had no gene match. CDR3 DNA: TGTGCCAGCGGTAGGCGGGGGTTTACAGATACGCAGTATTTT. It codes for CASGRRGFTDTQYF.

This clonotype showed up many times. The V gene is TRBV18, the J gene TRBJ2-5, with D unclear. CDR1 and CDR2 (germline): KGHSH, LQKENI. This CDR3 has 13 amino acids. V was shortened by 3 bases and J by 1 base, with 6 bases between the two germline ends. CDR3 bases: TGTGCCAGCTCACCGTCCAGCCAAGAGACCCAGTACTTC. It translates to CASSPSSQETQYF.

This clonotype was detected ten times or more. The V call is TRBV3-1, the J call TRBJ2-5, with D hard to call. CDR3 length: 13 amino acids. Germline V lookup: CDR1 LGHDT, CDR2 YNNKEL (reference sequence). The V end was cut by 3 bases, the J end by 2 bases, with 7 bases between. CDR3 protein: CASSHWRQETQYF. DNA for the CDR3: TGTGCCAGCAGCCATTGGCGGCAAGAGACCCAGTACTTC.

The J gene is TRBJ1-6, the V gene TRBV5-8; D is perhaps TRBD1 (5 bases). CDR3 length equals 13 residues. Trimming took off 4 bases at V and 5 bases at J, with 7 bases between the two ends. Germline assignment: CDR1 SGHTS and CDR2 YDEGEE. CDR3 in amino acids: CASSGGNNSPLHF. The CDR3 DNA is TGTGCCAGCAGCGGGGGAAATAATTCACCCCTCCACTTT.

The chain employs TRBV10-3 and TRBJ1-2; a weak D match, TRBD1 (5 bases). CDR1 and CDR2 from the germline V gene are ENHRY and SYGVKD. The CDR3 runs to 13 residues. V was pared by 7 bases and J by 10 bases, with 19 bases between. CDR3 sequence reads: CAIKTEGLVVYTF. In DNA, the CDR3 is TGTGCCATCAAAACGGAGGGGCTCGTCGTCTACACCTTC.

Ten or more counts support this clonotype. The chain employs TRBV11-1 and TRBJ2-7; 9 bases are shared with TRBD1. The germline gives CDR1 SGHAT, CDR2 FQDESV (reference sequence). With 5 bases clipped from V and 2 bases from J, the junction kept 4 bases outside the gene matches. The CDR3 has 14 amino acids. The CDR3 DNA sequence: TGTGCCAGCAGCATCGGGACAGGGACCTACGAGCAGTACTTC. Translating gives CASSIGTGTYEQYF.

This chain links TRBV29-1 with TRBJ2-7; 14 positions agree with TRBD2. The CDR3 covers 14 residues. V trimming: 3 bases; J trimming: 6 bases; junction bases outside the gene matches: 4. Germline lookup yields CDR1 SQVTM and CDR2 ANQGSEA. CDR3 DNA sequence: TGCAGCGTTGAGGGACTAGCGGGAGAAGGCGAGCAGTACTTC. This translates into CSVEGLAGEGEQYF.

This clonotype was observed at least ten times. The chain is built from TRBV7-2 and TRBJ2-3; D gene uncertain. Germline loops: CDR1 SGHTA, CDR2 FQGNSA. Deletions cut 5 bases from V and 0 bases from J, with 15 bases between. This CDR3 comprises 16 residues. The CDR3 nucleotides are TGTGCCAGCAGCCCCTCTTCCAGAGCTAGCACAGATACGCAGTATTTT. Encoded protein: CASSPSSRASTDTQYF.

This clonotype appeared many times. The gene calls are TRBV11-3 and TRBJ2-7; 11 bases are shared with TRBD2. The germline CDR1 and CDR2 sequences are SGHNT and YENEEA. This CDR3 spans 14 amino acids. V shed 5 bases, J shed 7 bases, and the junction held 7 bases outside the gene matches. The CDR3 protein is CASSVFGTSGEQYF. Here the CDR3 DNA reads TGTGCCAGCAGCGTATTCGGGACTAGCGGAGAGCAGTACTTC.

This clonotype has just a few counts. This chain links TRBV19 with TRBJ1-3, with D tentatively TRBD1 (6 bases). The germline gives CDR1 LNHDA, CDR2 SQIVND (reference sequence). This CDR3 has 14 amino acids. V dropped 9 bases and J dropped 4 bases, with 16 bases sitting between them. The CDR3: CASNRGAYGNTIYF. CDR3 coding DNA: TGTGCCAGCAATCGGGGGGCGTACGGAAACACCATATATTTT.

The chain uses TRBV29-1 and TRBJ1-1; the match to TRBD1 covers 7 bases. V lost 7 bases, J lost 1 base, and 6 bases stayed unmatched. Germline V gene sequence: CDR1 SQVTM, CDR2 ANQGSEA. The CDR3 is 13 amino acids. The DNA of the CDR3 is TGCAGCGCTCGACAGGGCCCGAACACTGAAGCTTTCTTT. Translation gives CSARQGPNTEAFF. The variable domain in full, with the rest retrieved from reference TRBV29-1 and TRBJ1-1, is SAVISQKPSRDICQRGTSLTIQCQVDSQVTMMFWYRQQPGQSLTLIATANQGSEATYESGFVIDKFPISRPNLTFSTLTVSNMSPEDSSIYLCSARQGPNTEAFFGQGTRLTVV.

This clonotype was counted ten times or more. The chain employs TRBV28 and TRBJ2-7, with D uncertain. Per the germline V gene, CDR1 is MDHEN and CDR2 is SYDVKM. The CDR3 runs 13 residues. V was pared by 6 bases and J by 5 bases, with 14 bases between. The CDR3 is CASSRAHGDEQYF. CDR3 bases: TGTGCCAGCAGCCGCGCCCACGGAGACGAGCAGTACTTC.

This sequence joins TRBV4-2 and TRBJ2-1; D is possibly TRBD2 (5 bases). The germline V gene encodes CDR1 LGHNA and CDR2 YNFKEQ. The CDR3 runs to 17 residues. Trimming cost V 4 bases and J 0 bases, with 16 bases left between them. The CDR3 DNA reads as TGTGCCAGCAGCCGAGAGGGTAGCGAGACCTCCTACAATGAGCAGTTCTTC. Translated: CASSREGSETSYNEQFF.

This clonotype showed up just a few times. V is TRBV27 and J is TRBJ2-7, with TRBD1 matching over 8 bases. Germline lookup yields CDR1 MNHEY and CDR2 SMNVEV (reference sequence). There are 12 residues in the CDR3. Germline trimming cut 6 bases from V and 7 bases from J; bases unmatched to any gene: 5. The CDR3, as DNA: TGTGCCAGCAGAACAGGGGGTCGGGAGCAGTACTTC. Its protein is CASRTGGREQYF.

Many counts were recorded for this clonotype. The chain has TRBV6-4 and TRBJ2-3; the match to TRBD2 covers 10 bases. Per the germline V gene, CDR1 is MRHNA and CDR2 is SNTAGT. The CDR3 runs 15 residues. V lost 5 bases, J lost 0 bases, and 2 bases stayed unmatched. The CDR3 sequence is CASSSGGASTDTQYF. The CDR3 bases are TGTGCCAGCAGTAGCGGGGGGGCTAGCACAGATACGCAGTATTTT.

This clonotype was seen repeatedly, ten times or more. The chain carries TRBV5-1 and TRBJ2-4, with D possibly TRBD1 on 5 matching bases. The V and J ends lost 4 bases and 7 bases respectively, with 12 bases between them. The CDR3 sequence is 13 residues long. The germline V gene encodes CDR1 SGHRS and CDR2 YFSETQ. CDR3 in amino acids: CASSPGMINIQYF. CDR3 DNA sequence: TGCGCCAGCAGCCCAGGGATGATTAACATTCAGTACTTC.

The chain employs TRBV24-1 and TRBJ2-3; TRBD2 agrees at 7 bases. Trimming at V came to 1 base and at J to 9 bases, leaving 9 bases not matched to a gene. CDR1 is KGHDR, CDR2 SFDVKD, per germline. There are 15 residues in the CDR3. The CDR3 here is CATSDFTGGRGTQYF. CDR3 bases: TGTGCCACCAGTGATTTTACGGGAGGCCGGGGAACGCAGTATTTT.

This sequence joins TRBV7-6 and TRBJ2-7; 10 nucleotides align to TRBD2. V lost 5 bases to trimming and J lost 6 bases; unmatched junction nucleotides: 10. The V gene's germline CDR1 is SGHVS and CDR2 FNYEAQ. CDR3 length: 15 residues. Here the CDR3 reads CASSPAASGSGEQYF. CDR3 DNA sequence: TGTGCCAGCAGCCCGGCGGCTAGCGGGAGCGGCGAGCAGTACTTC.

This clonotype was counted many times. V and J are TRBV5-1 and TRBJ1-5; TRBD1 aligns across 10 bases. Germline V gene lookup returns CDR1 SGHRS and CDR2 YFSETQ. This CDR3 contains 15 residues. Trimming removed 3 bases from V and 4 bases from J; junction bases left unmatched: 4. The CDR3 nucleotides read TGCGCCAGCAGCTCCGGGACAGGGGCAAATCAGCCCCAGCATTTT. Protein product: CASSSGTGANQPQHF.

The chain uses TRBV11-2 and TRBJ2-1; D ambiguous. This CDR3 contains 16 residues. The V end lost 1 base, the J end lost 0 bases, and 10 bases lay between the germline ends. Germline V gene sequence: CDR1 SGHAT, CDR2 FQNNGV. The CDR3 here is CASSLAGQSSYNEQFF. CDR3 DNA sequence: TGTGCCAGCAGCTTAGCCGGGCAGAGCTCCTACAATGAGCAGTTCTTC.